This TCR beta chain was obtained from a study of blood T cell repertoires in COVID-19 (dated by TCRdb to the early 2020s). As for the study more broadly: The collaborator samples originated in the United States, Italy and Spain and spanned the acute and convalescent phases of COVID-19. The material from the prospective study consisted of cDNA or gDNA derived from T cells, B-cell-depleted T cells, or PBMCs. Subjects who had been exposed to COVID-19, were actively infected with it, or had recovered from it provided the deeply sampled blood TCRbeta repertoires that made up the dataset. The repertoires were released in a freely available public database meant as a resource for research on the immune response to SARS-CoV-2. The samples were drawn from two sources: the first 160 participants of the ongoing ImmuneRACE study, and approximately 1,300 subjects contributed by 6 global collaborators. Nearly every sample came with metadata listing a de-identified subject ID, COVID-19 status, age in years and sex. HLA class I and class II types, where available, came from metadata supplied by the sample provider rather than from assay-based typing. What the authors observed across the whole study: The amount of clinical and demographic metadata varied by source and participant and was provided uncurated.

Another Seattle source contributed samples from volunteer blood donors who had recovered from COVID-19. Whole blood was collected in K2EDTA tubes by collaborating institutions according to the institutions' own protocols. For TCRbeta analysis, collaborators shipped samples as frozen whole blood, isolated PBMCs, or DNA extracted from either of those sample types. About this clone: This receptor's antigen is unknown. Within one base of it there is no much larger clone, and no base qualities were kept.

Measured from the cysteine to the phenylalanine, the CDR3 is 13 residues long. Only the CDR3 part of the read is kept: 39 bases, read in frame from the first base. The germline V gene sets CDR1 to SGHTA and CDR2 to FQGNSA. The V end gives up 8 bases and the J end 8 bases, leaving 11 bases in the junction not matched to a gene. The immunoSEQ Assay, a bias-controlled multiplex PCR, was used to amplify TCRbeta CDR3 regions from genomic DNA. In the original analysis: Nucleated cell counts per sample were estimated from amplification of reference gene primers within the assay. Sequence reads were collapsed and filtered to measure the absolute abundance of every unique TCRbeta CDR3 rearrangement. For each sample, productive Simpson clonality was calculated as the square root of Simpson's diversity index over productive rearrangements. TCRdb's version of the immuneACCESS table is confined to in-frame rearrangements and falls short of the full clone set. An unresolved V gene accounts for under half of the shortfall where checked; the remainder is of unknown origin. That table is the source of V, J and clone size, and D and trimming were worked out from the DNA. A total of a few hundred thousand clones appear in this sample, roughly 88% of them only once. The biggest ten clones account for approximately 7.2% of the sample.

The material sequenced was peripheral blood. The TCR originated in a woman aged 30 to 39 who had recovered from COVID-19. This sequence uses TRBV7-2 and TRBJ1-2, with 7 bases aligning to TRBD1. Here is the DNA: TGTGCCAGCCGCCGGACAGGAGGAGAAGGCTACACCTTC. It is translated as CASRRTGGEGYTF.